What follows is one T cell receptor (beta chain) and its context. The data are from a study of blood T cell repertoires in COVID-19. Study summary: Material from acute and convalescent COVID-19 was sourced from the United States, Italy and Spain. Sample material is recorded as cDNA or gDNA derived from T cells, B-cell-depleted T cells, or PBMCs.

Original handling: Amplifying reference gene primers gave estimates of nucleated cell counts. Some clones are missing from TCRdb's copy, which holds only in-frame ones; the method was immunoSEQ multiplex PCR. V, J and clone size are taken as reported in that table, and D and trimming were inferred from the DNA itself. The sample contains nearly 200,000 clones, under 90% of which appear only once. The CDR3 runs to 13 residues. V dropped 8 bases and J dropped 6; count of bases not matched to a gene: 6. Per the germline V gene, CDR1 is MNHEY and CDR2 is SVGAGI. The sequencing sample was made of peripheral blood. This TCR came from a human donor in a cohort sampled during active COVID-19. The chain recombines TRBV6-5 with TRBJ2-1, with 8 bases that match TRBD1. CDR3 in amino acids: CASGGQVVNEQFF. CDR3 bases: TGTGCCAGCGGGGGACAGGTTGTCAATGAGCAGTTCTTC.